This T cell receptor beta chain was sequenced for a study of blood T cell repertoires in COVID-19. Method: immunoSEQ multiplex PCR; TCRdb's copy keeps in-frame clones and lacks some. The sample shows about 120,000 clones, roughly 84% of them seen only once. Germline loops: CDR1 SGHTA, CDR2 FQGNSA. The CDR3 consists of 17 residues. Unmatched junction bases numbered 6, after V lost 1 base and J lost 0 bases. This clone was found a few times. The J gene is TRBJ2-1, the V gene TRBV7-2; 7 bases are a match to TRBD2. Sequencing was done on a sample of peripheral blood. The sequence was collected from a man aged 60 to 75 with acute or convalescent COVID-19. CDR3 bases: TGTGCCAGCAGCTTAGTTCCCCTAGCGGCCTCCTACAATGAGCAGTTCTTC. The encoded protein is CASSLVPLAASYNEQFF. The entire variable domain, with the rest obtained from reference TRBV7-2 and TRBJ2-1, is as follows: GAGVSQSPSNKVTEKGKDVELRCDPISGHTALYWYRQSLGQGLEFLIYFQGNSAPDKSGLPSDRFSAERTGGSVSTLTIQRTQQEDSAVYLCASSLVPLAASYNEQFFGPGTRLTVL.